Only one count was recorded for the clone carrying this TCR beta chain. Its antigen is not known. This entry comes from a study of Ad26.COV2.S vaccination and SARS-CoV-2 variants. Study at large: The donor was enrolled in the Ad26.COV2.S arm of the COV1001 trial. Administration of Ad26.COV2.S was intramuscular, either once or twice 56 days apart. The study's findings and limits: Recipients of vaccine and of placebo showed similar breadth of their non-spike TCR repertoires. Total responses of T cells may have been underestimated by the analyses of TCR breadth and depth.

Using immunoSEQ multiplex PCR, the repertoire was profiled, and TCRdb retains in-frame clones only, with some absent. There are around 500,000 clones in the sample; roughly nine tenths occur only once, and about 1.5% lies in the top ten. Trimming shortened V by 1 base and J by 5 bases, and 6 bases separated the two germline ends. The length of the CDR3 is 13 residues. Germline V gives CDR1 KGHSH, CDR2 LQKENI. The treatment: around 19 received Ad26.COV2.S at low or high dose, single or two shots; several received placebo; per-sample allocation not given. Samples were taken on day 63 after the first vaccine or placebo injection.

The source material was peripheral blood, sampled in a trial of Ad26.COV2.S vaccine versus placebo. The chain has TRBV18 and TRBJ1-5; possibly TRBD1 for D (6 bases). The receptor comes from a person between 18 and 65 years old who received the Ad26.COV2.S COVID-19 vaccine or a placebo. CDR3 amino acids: CASSPHRDQPQHF. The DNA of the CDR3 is TGTGCCAGCTCACCACACAGGGATCAGCCCCAGCATTTT.